This T cell receptor beta chain is from a study of blood T cell repertoires in COVID-19. Study overall: Two negative PCRs, clearance, or symptom resolution characterized the recovered Cohort 3 donors.

Recruitment covered roughly 22 US areas and drew participants whose ages spanned about 18 to 100 years. Participant-reported clinical history was the basis for cohort assignment. Methods used by the authors: Reference gene primers were amplified, and this amplification served to estimate nucleated cell counts. Produced via immunoSEQ multiplex PCR; TCRdb's table is partial and in-frame only. V and J calls and clone size follow that table, whereas D and trimming were derived from the DNA. The repertoire holds under 400,000 clones, approximately 87% seen once, with more than 1.5% in the top ten. V lost 4 bases, J lost 2 bases, and 11 bases lay in between. Germline V CDR1 and CDR2: SNHLY, FYNNEI. The CDR3 has 14 amino acids.

The sequencing input was PBMCs or T cells enriched from blood (not recorded which). The source is a man in his forties or fifties in a cohort exposed to, infected with or recovered from COVID-19 (not recorded which). This chain uses TRBV2 with TRBJ1-1; D perhaps matches TRBD1 (6 bases). The CDR3 here is CASSAQGPNTEAFF. The CDR3 DNA reads TGTGCCAGCAGTGCACAGGGCCCAAACACTGAAGCTTTCTTT.